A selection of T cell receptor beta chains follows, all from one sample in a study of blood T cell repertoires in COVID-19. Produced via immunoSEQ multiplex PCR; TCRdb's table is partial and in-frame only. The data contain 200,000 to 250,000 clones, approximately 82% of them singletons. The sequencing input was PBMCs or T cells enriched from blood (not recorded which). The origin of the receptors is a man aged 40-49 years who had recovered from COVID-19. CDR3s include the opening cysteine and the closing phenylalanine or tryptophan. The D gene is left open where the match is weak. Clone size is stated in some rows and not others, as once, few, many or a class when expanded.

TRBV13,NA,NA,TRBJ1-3,CASSLDMSGNTIYF,TGTGCCAGCAGCTTAGACATGTCTGGAAACACCATATATTTT
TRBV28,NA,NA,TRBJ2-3,CASSLGALTDTQYF,TGTGCCAGCAGTTTGGGGGCTCTCACAGATACGCAGTATTTT
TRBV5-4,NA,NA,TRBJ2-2,CASSQQARGTGELFF,TGTGCCAGCAGCCAACAGGCCCGAGGCACCGGGGAGCTGTTTTTT
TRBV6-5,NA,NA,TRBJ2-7,CASSTVYHEQYF,TGTGCCAGCAGCACAGTTTACCACGAGCAGTACTTC
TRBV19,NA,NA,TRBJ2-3,CASSIAHRPTFTDTQYF,TGTGCCAGTAGTATAGCTCACAGGCCGACGTTCACAGATACGCAGTATTTT
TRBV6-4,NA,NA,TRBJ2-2,CASSLAWETGELFF,TGTGCCAGCAGTCTAGCGTGGGAGACCGGGGAGCTGTTTTTT
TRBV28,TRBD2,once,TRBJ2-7,CASSLGTRPPYEQYF,TGTGCCAGCAGTTTGGGGACTAGACCACCCTACGAGCAGTACTTC
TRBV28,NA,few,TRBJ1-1,CASSPGVFTEAFF,TGTGCCAGCAGCCCGGGAGTGTTCACTGAAGCTTTCTTT
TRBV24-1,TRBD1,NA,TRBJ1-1,CATSDQEQDRGPTEAFF,TGTGCCACCAGTGACCAAGAGCAGGACAGGGGCCCCACTGAAGCTTTCTTT
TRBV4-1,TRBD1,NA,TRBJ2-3,CASSQAGTGPQYF,TGCGCCAGCAGCCAAGCCGGGACAGGACCTCAATATTTT
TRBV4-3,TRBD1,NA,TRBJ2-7,CASSPSLSRQGANEQYF,TGCGCCAGCAGCCCCTCTCTCTCGCGGCAGGGGGCTAACGAGCAGTACTTC
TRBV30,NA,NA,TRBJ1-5,CACSFGVPTNGQPQHF,TGTGCCTGCTCGTTCGGGGTGCCGACTAATGGGCAGCCCCAGCATTTT
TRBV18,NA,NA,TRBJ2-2,CASSPRVMGTGVLGELFF,TGTGCCAGCTCACCTCGGGTTATGGGAACAGGAGTTCTCGGGGAGCTGTTTTTT
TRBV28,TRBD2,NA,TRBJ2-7,CASSLETSGSHEQYF,TGTGCCAGCAGTTTAGAGACTAGCGGGAGCCACGAGCAGTACTTC
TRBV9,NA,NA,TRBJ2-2,CASSVGLETGELFF,TGTGCCAGCAGCGTAGGCCTCGAGACCGGGGAGCTGTTTTTT
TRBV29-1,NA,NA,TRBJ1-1,CSVERAGFDTEAFF,TGCAGCGTTGAGAGGGCGGGCTTTGACACTGAAGCTTTCTTT
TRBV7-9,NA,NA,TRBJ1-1,CASSSLRGWDTEAFF,TGTGCCAGCAGCTCCCTACGGGGTTGGGACACTGAAGCTTTCTTT
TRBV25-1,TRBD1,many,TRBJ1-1,CASSEYPTGGITEAFF,TGTGCCAGCAGTGAATACCCGACAGGGGGGATAACTGAAGCTTTCTTT
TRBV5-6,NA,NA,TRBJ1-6,CASSPPGGAVNSPLHF,TGTGCCAGCAGCCCTCCTGGCGGGGCTGTGAATTCACCCCTCCACTTT
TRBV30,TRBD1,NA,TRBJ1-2,CAWLGTGVYGYTF,TGTGCCTGGTTAGGGACAGGGGTATATGGCTACACCTTC
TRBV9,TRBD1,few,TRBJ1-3,CASSVDRARGNTIYF,TGTGCCAGCAGCGTCGACAGGGCGAGGGGAAACACCATATATTTT
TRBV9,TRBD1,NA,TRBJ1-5,CASSRDSFGDQPQHF,TGTGCCAGCAGCAGGGACAGCTTCGGAGATCAGCCCCAGCATTTT
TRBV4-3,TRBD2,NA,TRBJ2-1,CASSQRTSGGPWNEQFF,TGCGCCAGCAGCCAGCGGACTAGCGGGGGGCCTTGGAATGAGCAGTTCTTC
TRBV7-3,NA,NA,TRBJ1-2,CASSSPGQLRFGYTF,TGTGCCAGCAGCTCCCCAGGGCAGCTCAGGTTTGGCTACACCTTC
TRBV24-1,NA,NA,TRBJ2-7,CATSDRQHPLEQYF,TGTGCCACCAGTGATCGCCAACATCCATTGGAGCAGTACTTC
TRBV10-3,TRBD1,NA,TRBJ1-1,CAISAHRGSSERSTEAFF,TGTGCCATCAGTGCACACAGGGGCTCCAGTGAGCGGAGCACTGAAGCTTTCTTT
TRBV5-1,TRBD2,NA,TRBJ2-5,CASSSPGTRGETQYF,TGCGCCAGCAGCTCCCCCGGGACTAGAGGGGAGACCCAGTACTTC
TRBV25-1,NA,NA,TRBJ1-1,CASRDPLGGGFTEAFF,TGTGCCAGCAGGGACCCCCTTGGGGGCGGATTCACTGAAGCTTTCTTT
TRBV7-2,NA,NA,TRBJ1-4,CASSLGGAQLNEKLFF,TGTGCCAGCAGCTTAGGGGGCGCGCAGCTAAATGAAAAACTGTTTTTT